The present TCR beta chain was sequenced within a study of T and B cells in COVID-19 patients. TRB was amplified from approximately 250-480 ng of blood genomic DNA. For this clonotype: Its antigen is currently unknown.

Per germline, CDR1 SEHNR and CDR2 FQNEAQ (reference sequence). V lost 1 base and J lost 6; bases outside the gene matches: 6. The CDR3 loop spans 16 amino acids. BIOMED2 TRB-A/B primer pools were used in multiplex TRB PCR. TCRdb passed the multiplex PCR reads through MiXCR, listing each CDR3 protein once. This table has about 11,000 distinct CDR3 sequences, 33% appearing once. Whole-study findings and limits: Active COVID-19 showed highly clonal TRB repertoires; recovery showed diversity and richness above healthy donors. Patients with COVID-19 reportedly showed strongly skewed T cell receptor beta variable and joining gene usage.

This chain connects TRBV7-9 to TRBJ2-3; the match to TRBD2 covers 11 bases. Material: blood. This receptor was taken from a human donor with active COVID-19. The CDR3 region is CASSLGLAGGGDTQYF. DNA of the CDR3: TGTGCCAGCAGCTTAGGGCTAGCGGGGGGTGGTGATACGCAGTATTTT.